This T cell receptor (beta chain) was documented in a study of blood T cell repertoires in COVID-19. Overall study: The study drew acute and convalescent COVID-19 samples from the United States, Italy and Spain. From T cells, B-cell-depleted T cells, or PBMCs came the material, which was cDNA or gDNA.

CDR1 and CDR2 from the germline V gene are WNHNN and SYGVQD (reference sequence). V lost 4 bases to trimming and J lost 3 bases; unmatched junction nucleotides: 1. There are 15 residues in the CDR3. Source study methods: Amplification with reference gene primers provided the estimates of nucleated cell counts. Here immunoSEQ multiplex PCR was the method, and the copy in TCRdb shows in-frame clones only, minus some. D and trimming were read from the DNA, whereas the V and J calls and clone size are those reported in that table. The profile shows 250,000 to 300,000 clones, around 86% of them singletons.

The sequence was obtained from a young man with active or convalescent COVID-19. The V gene is TRBV10-1, the J gene TRBJ2-1; 12 bases are a match to TRBD2. Material: peripheral blood. CDR3 in amino acids: CASSGGLAGYNEQFF. The CDR3, as DNA: TGCGCCAGCAGTGGGGGACTAGCGGGCTACAATGAGCAGTTCTTC.